The T cell receptor beta chain described here comes from a study of cytomegalovirus exposure and HLA in healthy donors. Trimming removed 5 bases at V and 4 bases at J, with 17 bases between. The CDR3 runs to 14 residues. Germline loops: CDR1 GTSNPN, CDR2 SVGIG (reference sequence). The PCR employed 60 Vbeta primers together with 13 Jbeta primers. Profiling relied on immunoSEQ multiplex PCR, and the TCRdb table lists in-frame clones only, not all of them. This table has 150,000 to 200,000 clones, around 84% appearing once. General study results and limits: Indistinguishable V segments such as TRBV6-2 and TRBV6-3 were excluded. Earlier analysis looked at TCR beta V segments, and most were productive about 90% or about 30% of the time. Later analysis found that TCR beta chains associated with HLA were more clonally expanded than other, equally common chains.

This clone was observed a few times. Antigen specificity is unknown. Sequencing was done on a sample of PBMCs. The V and J genes are TRBV30 and TRBJ1-1, with TRBD1 as a possible D gene (6 bases). The origin of this receptor is a woman between 18 and 29 years old in good health and CMV-seronegative. CDR3 sequence (DNA): TGTGCCTGGGGGATACAGGGAAGGGGCACTGAAGCTTTCTTT. The encoded protein is CAWGIQGRGTEAFF.